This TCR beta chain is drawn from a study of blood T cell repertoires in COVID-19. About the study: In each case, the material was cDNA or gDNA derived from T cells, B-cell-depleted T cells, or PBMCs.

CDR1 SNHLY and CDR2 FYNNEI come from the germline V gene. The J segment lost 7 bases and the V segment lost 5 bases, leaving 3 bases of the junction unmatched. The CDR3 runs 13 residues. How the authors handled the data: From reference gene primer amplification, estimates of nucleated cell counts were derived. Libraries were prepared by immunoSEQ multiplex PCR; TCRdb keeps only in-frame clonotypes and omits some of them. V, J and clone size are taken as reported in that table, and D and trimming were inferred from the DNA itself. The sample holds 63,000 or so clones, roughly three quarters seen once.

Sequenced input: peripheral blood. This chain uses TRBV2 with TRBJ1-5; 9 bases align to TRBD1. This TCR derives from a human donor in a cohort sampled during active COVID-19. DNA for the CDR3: TGTGCCAGCAGTACAGGGGGCGGGCAGCCCCAGCATTTT. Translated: CASSTGGGQPQHF.